One T cell receptor beta chain is described in this entry. Its target is unknown. V was pared by 5 bases and J by 0 bases, with 11 bases between. The germline V gene encodes CDR1 MNHEY and CDR2 SMNVEV (reference sequence). This CDR3 has 15 residues. This entry is derived from a study of TIL therapy for anti-PD-1-resistant metastatic lung cancer. The study's findings and limits: Patients were highly selected, enriched for treatment-naive, never-smoker and oncogene-addicted cases.

Time point described: pre-treatment sample, taken before nivolumab and TIL therapy. Pleural nodules or supraclavicular lymph nodes made up most of the excised metastases sampled. Patients then received nivolumab; progressors got lymphodepletion, TIL and IL-2. Patients were adults with stage 4 NSCLC. This was the immunoSEQ v3 assay. Libraries were sequenced to 1.5 million to 2 million read pairs (survey) or about 4.5-6 million (deep). TCRdb keeps only in-frame clones here, not all; method: immunoSEQ multiplex PCR. The table has over 10,000 clones, approximately 66% seen once. The TCR sequence derives from a woman aged 30-79 years with non-small cell lung cancer. The sequenced sample was tumor tissue, obtained at baseline. This sequence joins TRBV27 and TRBJ2-1; no firm D call. Here the CDR3 DNA reads TGTGCCAGCAGTCTCAGCTCAAGCTCCTACAATGAGCAGTTCTTC. Translation: CASSLSSSSYNEQFF.